This paragraph reports one T cell receptor beta chain. Sequencing used immunoSEQ multiplex PCR; TCRdb keeps in-frame clones, though not all of them. The table records 140,000 or so clones, approximately 88% of them present only once. This sample is part of a study of control samples from healthy donors and cancer patients. Between the trimmed V and J ends, which lost 4 bases and 5 bases, there was a span of 14 bases. The CDR3 contains 15 residues. Looked up from germline, CDR1 is MGHRA and CDR2 is YSYEKL. The chain is built from TRBV4-1 and TRBJ1-4; D unclear. What was sequenced was blood. The TCR sequence derives from a man aged 30-40 years in good health. CDR3 sequence (DNA): TGCGCCAGCAGCCTCCTTCTGGGCGGCAATGAAAAACTGTTTTTT. Amino acid sequence: CASSLLLGGNEKLFF.